This T cell receptor beta chain is drawn from a study of blood T cell repertoires in COVID-19 (dated by TCRdb to about 2020). About the full investigation: The collaborator samples originated in the United States, Italy and Spain and spanned the acute and convalescent phases of COVID-19. The repertoires were made available in a free public database intended to serve as a resource for research on the immune response to SARS-CoV-2. The material from the prospective study consisted of cDNA or gDNA derived from T cells, B-cell-depleted T cells, or PBMCs. Samples came from the ongoing ImmuneRACE study (first 160 participants) plus 1,254 subjects from 6 global collaborators. Where HLA class I and class II types were available, the types were taken from metadata supplied by the sample provider, not from assay-based typing. Nearly every sample came with metadata listing a de-identified subject ID, COVID-19 status, age in years and sex. Subjects who had been exposed to COVID-19, were actively infected with it, or had recovered from it provided the deeply sampled blood TCRbeta repertoires that made up the dataset.

Collaborating institutions collected whole blood in K2EDTA tubes following their own protocols. For TCRbeta analysis, collaborator samples were shipped as frozen whole blood, as isolated PBMCs, or as DNA extracted from either sample type. Results and caveats for the whole study, not just this receptor: Clinical and demographic metadata were provided uncurated, with the amount varying by source and participant.

CDR1 MDHEN and CDR2 SYDVKM are derived from the germline V gene. The V end loses 6 bases and the J end loses 3 bases, and a stretch of 14 bases separates them. The CDR3 spans 14 residues, from the cysteine through the phenylalanine. Only CDR3 DNA remains: 42 bases, in frame from the first base. To note about this clone: Its antigen is still unknown. Per-base qualities were not stored, and no clone one base away is much larger.

TCRbeta CDR3 regions were amplified from genomic DNA by means of the immunoSEQ Assay, a bias-controlled multiplex PCR. The paper's processing steps were these. The number of nucleated cells in each sample was estimated from the amplification of reference gene primers within the assay. To quantify the absolute abundance of each unique TCRbeta CDR3 rearrangement, sequence reads were collapsed and filtered. For each sample, productive Simpson clonality was calculated as the square root of Simpson's diversity index over productive rearrangements. This immuneACCESS table, as held by TCRdb, lists in-frame sequences with V and J called but not all clones. Of the missing ones, under half trace to an unresolved V gene in checked studies; the others have no known cause. From that table come the V and J calls and clone size; the DNA was used to work out D and trimming. This sample lists approximately 180,000 clones; 75% to 80% were detected once. About 25% of the sample is in the top ten clones.

The sequence was obtained from a woman aged 70-85 years with acute or convalescent COVID-19. The chain is assembled from TRBV28 and TRBJ1-2; TRBD1 might be the D gene, on 5 matching bases. Sequencing was carried out using peripheral blood. The CDR3 protein is CASSVTRADYGYTF. The nucleotides read TGTGCCAGCAGCGTGACCAGGGCTGACTATGGCTACACCTTC.